This TCR beta chain was observed in a study of T cell repertoires in cytomegalovirus infection. TCRdb itself ran the reads through MiXCR, one entry per CDR3 protein. Of about 740,000 distinct CDR3 sequences in the sample, approximately 34% are singletons; the top ten hold around 2.8%. This CDR3 region has 12 residues. Germline CDR1 reads MNHNY; CDR2 reads SVGAGI (reference sequence). The V gene lost 2 bases and the J gene lost 6 bases, with 7 bases spanning the gap. The chain uses TRBV6-6 and TRBJ1-1, with TRBD1 as a possible D gene (6 bases). This receptor was identified in a human donor in good health (CMV status not recorded). Some clones in this sample may be carry-over from other donors' samples. The sample consisted of PBMCs. Written as DNA, the CDR3 is TGTGCCAGCAGTTACCAGGGGTCTGAAGCTTTCTTT. This translates into CASSYQGSEAFF.